This TCR beta chain appears in the sequencing data of a study of early T cells in non-severe SARS-CoV-2 infection. General study findings and limits: Matching with VDJdb favored anti-spike CD8 responses (missing private and CD4 specificities).

The CDR3 has 16 residues. V was trimmed by 0 bases and J by 1 base, leaving 10 bases between them. Germline V lookup: CDR1 DFQATT, CDR2 SNEGSKA (reference sequence). TCRdb re-called the 5' RACE reads through MiXCR, storing one row per CDR3 protein. Here the sample spans tens of thousands of distinct CDR3 sequences, around 10% being singletons. This clonotype was recorded at least ten times. The target antigen is unknown. The receptor comes from an adult who was a healthcare worker with PCR-confirmed SARS-CoV-2 infection or an uninfected control (not recorded which). The input for sequencing was whole blood, taken at baseline. This chain connects TRBV20-1 to TRBJ1-6; D remains ambiguous. For the CDR3, the DNA is TGCAGTGCTAGAGACCATCGGGAATCCTATAATTCACCCCTCCACTTT. This translates into CSARDHRESYNSPLHF.